This T cell receptor (beta chain) was recovered during a study of CD8+ T cells in alopecia areata. Isolated RNA was reverse transcribed into cDNA used as the sequencing template. The assay was immunoSEQ multiplex PCR, and TCRdb's table has in-frame clones only and misses some. The sample shows about 23,000 clones, under 60% of them seen only once. General study results and limits: Sequencing of scalp samples also includes resident alphabeta T cells from normal skin. Elevated clonality characterized lesional scalp relative to normal scalp, particularly in alopecia totalis/universalis.

Collected material from alopecia areata patients comprised lesional scalp punch biopsies and peripheral blood. Trimming cost V 2 bases and J 5 bases, with 3 bases left between them. The CDR3 runs to 11 residues. The germline V gene encodes CDR1 WSHSY and CDR2 SAAADI. As regards this clone: Its antigen is not known.

This sequence originates from a human donor with alopecia areata. The rearrangement joins TRBV10-2 to TRBJ2-5; no definite D call. The sample was NKG2D-high CD8+ T cells sorted from blood. The CDR3 is CASSEEETQYF. The CDR3 bases are TGCGCCAGCAGTGAGGAGGAGACCCAGTACTTC.